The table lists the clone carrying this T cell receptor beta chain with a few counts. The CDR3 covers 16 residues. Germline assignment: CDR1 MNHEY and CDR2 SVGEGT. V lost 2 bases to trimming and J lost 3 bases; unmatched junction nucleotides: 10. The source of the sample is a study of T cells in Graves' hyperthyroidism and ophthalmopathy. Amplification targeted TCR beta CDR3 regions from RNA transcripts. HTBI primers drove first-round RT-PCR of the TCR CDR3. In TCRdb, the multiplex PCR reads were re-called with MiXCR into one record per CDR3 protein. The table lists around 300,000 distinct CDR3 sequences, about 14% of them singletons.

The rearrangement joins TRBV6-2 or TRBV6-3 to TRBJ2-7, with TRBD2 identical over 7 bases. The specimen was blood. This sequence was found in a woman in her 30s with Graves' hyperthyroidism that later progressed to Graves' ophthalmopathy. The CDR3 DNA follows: TGTGCCAGCAGTTACGGGGGGGTACCGAACGACTACGAGCAGTACTTC. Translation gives CASSYGGVPNDYEQYF.